This T cell receptor beta chain was observed in a study of cytomegalovirus exposure and HLA in healthy donors (dated 2017 in TCRdb). With respect to the entire study: In an earlier analysis of some 550 of the donors, approximately 300 Gb of sequence data and 90 million to 130 million unique TCR beta sequences from 150 million to 200 million T cells were reported. Approximately 310 gigabases of sequencing data and around 87 million unique TCR sequences were included in an early release covering under 650 HLA-typed donors. Of the approximately 400 genotyped donors, 81% fell in the genetic ancestry cluster associated with self-reported Caucasian donors. The aim of the study was to test whether cataloging public T cell receptors could identify signatures of past pathogen exposure. The study profiled the T cell repertoires of under 850 subjects by immunosequencing and related them to cytomegalovirus serostatus. Besides the first cohort of 500 to 700 subjects, a separate validation cohort made up of about 120 different subjects was used. To predict cytomegalovirus infection status, the study combined high-throughput TCR immunosequencing, statistical association of individual TCRs with disease status, and machine learning. A later analysis re-examined previously published TCR beta repertoires from more than 550 donors and added high-resolution HLA genotyping to investigate patterns of TCR occurrence. Rather than drawing on any new phenotypic data, the later analysis identified candidate immune exposures from TCR beta sequences and the way those sequences occurred across donors. In an earlier analysis of roughly 580 of the donors, high-throughput TCR beta sequencing was used to judge whether each TCR beta V gene segment behaved as functional or pseudogenic. Donor age, sex, ethnicity and CMV serostatus were collected together with the repertoire data. A later genetic analysis used genome-wide SNP genotypes for about 55% of the 666 donors, treating that subset as a discovery cohort. Every repertoire in the discovery cohort had been generated on one and the same sequencing platform. Both class I and class II loci were covered by HLA typing, at four-digit resolution. The number of typed donors differed by locus: about 620-630 for A, B, C, DRB1 and DQB1; approximately 540 for DQA1; roughly 600 for DPA1; and 400 to 480 for DPB1. Four or five DR-DQ haplotypes were handled as single units for association and clustering, since linkage in the cohort was strong. Among about 370 genotyped donors of the cohort, an average of roughly 230,000 unique TCR beta nucleotide sequences was sequenced per donor, of which about 18% were non-productive. The study at large found these results: While some public TCRs were present in many individuals, most TCR sequences turned up only very rarely across donors. Cytomegalovirus status was reported to be diagnosed by the classifier with high specificity and sensitivity in both the original and validation cohorts. An earlier analysis of approximately 500 of the donors showed that most TCR beta V segments appeared in productive rearrangements either about 87% or about 30% of the time, which broadly matched IMGT annotations. According to a later analysis, parvovirus B19, influenza, CMV and Epstein-Barr virus appeared linked to several top co-occurrence clusters. A later genetic analysis associated a missense DCLRE1C variant with V-gene and J-gene trimming of TCR beta chains, and an independent cohort replicated the association. A further reported finding was that TCR beta sequences accurately predicted the HLA-A and HLA-B alleles for most subjects in the first cohort. HLA typing was unavailable for some donors at each locus, so association tests used only the typed subset. Because counts were too low, roughly 17 rarely observed V segments, including chromosome 9 orphons, were left out of the earlier analysis of several hundred of the donors. The only immune exposure information available for the cohort was CMV serostatus. Only TCR beta chains were sequenced in this cohort, and the absence of alpha or paired-chain data limited detectable features. The 87-base-pair reads could not distinguish some IMGT-functional V segments, including TRBV6-2 and TRBV6-3, so those segments were excluded. A few of the identified cytomegalovirus-associated TCR beta chains were confirmed in vitro to be specific for cytomegalovirus antigens. Specific HLA alleles were associated with around 18,000 TCR beta sequences at a false discovery rate of 0.05 in a later analysis. The study gave a list of 150 to 200 TCR beta chains associated with cytomegalovirus. In a later analysis, HLA-associated TCR beta chains showed more clonal expansion and lower generation probabilities than non-associated chains that were equally common. Sequencing depth was assumed to be roughly uniform across donors in the presence/absence analyses, though that assumption may not hold. According to a later analysis, TCR association rates differed among HLA loci, with DRB1 alleles showing the most associated TCRs and HLA-C alleles showing the fewest. When HLA alleles, especially DR and DQ, strongly co-occurred, TCR associations were difficult to assign to individual alleles. Compared with the roughly 700-donor mean, donors in an Asian-associated ancestry cluster had fewer N-insertions in productive TCRs, according to a later genetic analysis. A cluster of highly shared sequence variants was judged likely to be a technical artifact of the sequencing pipeline. The authors suggested that the approach could potentially be generalized to other disease states and immunological phenotypes. A later analysis found that most CMV-associated TCR beta chains appeared HLA-restricted, with HLA associations seemingly driven largely by CMV exposure. Linkage disequilibrium might explain the correlated functional status among segregating V segments, but an unknown experimental factor could not be excluded.

Libraries came from the immunoSEQ multiplex PCR assay. For the multiplex PCR, a mixture combining 60 forward primers for TCR Vbeta segments and 13 reverse primers for TCR Jbeta segments was used. A multiplex PCR assay on genomic DNA amplified the CDR3 region of rearranged TCR beta genes. Amplified TCR beta libraries were sequenced as 87-base-pair reads on the Illumina HiSeq System. Regarding the original processing steps: A later analysis counted approximately 84 million unique TCR beta chains across the 650 to 700 repertoires, and 9.5 million to 11 million of these chains were shared by at least two donors. Raw reads were error-corrected and collapsed into unique sequences with a nearest-neighbor algorithm that merged closely related sequences to remove PCR and sequencing errors. V, D and J gene segments were assigned by aligning CDR3 sequences to IMGT reference sequences. Each retained sequence needed at least a six-nucleotide match to both a V gene segment and a J gene segment. Rearrangements were called productive when the CDR3 lacked stop codons and stayed in frame with V and J; all others were non-productive. Following IMGT convention, CDR3 was defined as the stretch from the second conserved V-encoded cysteine to the conserved J-encoded phenylalanine. The earlier analysis of roughly 590 of the donors excluded sequences that lacked an unambiguous match to a single V gene segment. In an earlier analysis of roughly 500 of the donors, V segments were called functional above 56.7% productive rearrangements and were called segregating when the between-donor standard deviation exceeded 5%. A statistical classification framework was built to diagnose cytomegalovirus status from the catalog of TCR beta chain sequences. V and J gene assignment, in a later analysis, came from comparing TCR nucleotide sequences with IMGT/GENE-DB human TR gene sequences. Using the TCRdist pipeline, a later analysis assigned CDR3 sequences along with most-parsimonious VDJ recombination scenarios. In a later analysis, each TCR beta chain was defined by its CDR3 amino acid sequence together with its V-gene family, and reads without a unique V-gene family were excluded. In a later analysis, a few hundred highly shared, low-generation-probability nucleotide sequences were removed to address suspected cross-contamination and a sequencing artifact. For each public chain, a later analysis derived a clonal expansion index from normalized ranks of inferred template counts within each repertoire. Generation probabilities in a later analysis came from a VDJ recombination model fitted to out-of-frame rearrangements, and those results were checked against IGoR. Hypergeometric tests were used in a later analysis to score TCR-TCR, TCR-HLA and TCR-CMV co-occurrence, with a repertoire-size bias correction applied to the TCR pairs. To estimate false discovery rates, a later analysis permuted the HLA or CMV assignments 20 times. A later analysis grouped co-occurring TCRs with DBSCAN, adding TCRdist sequence similarity when clustering within HLA-allele-positive subsets. Repertoires with fewer than 30,000 or more than 120,000 public chains, plus five repertoires with anomalous nucleotide sharing, were excluded from co-occurrence clustering. TCRdb obtained this table from immuneACCESS and retained in-frame rearrangements with V and J assigned. These tables miss some clones; where compared with another copy, unresolved V genes account for less than half of the shortfall, and the remainder is unexplained. D and trimming come from the DNA, and the V and J calls and clone size come from that table. Here the sample has 150,000 to 200,000 clones; roughly 82% occur a single time. The ten largest make up 1.6% of the sample.

In total, over 600 healthy bone marrow donors made up the cohort. All cohort members were sampled while nominally healthy, although unrecorded immune exposures were likely present. The donor was CMV seronegative and belonged to the group of 380 or so seronegative cohort members. Each donor provided a peripheral blood sample, and peripheral blood mononuclear cells were used for TCR beta sequencing. Genomic DNA extraction from the blood cell samples was performed with the Qiagen DNeasy Blood Extraction Kit. With regard to this clone: It lacks a known antigen. No per-base quality is available; no much larger clone lies one base away.

The V and J ends are trimmed by 6 bases and 0 bases, leaving 15 bases between them. From cysteine to phenylalanine, the CDR3 is 15 amino acids long. Of all the DNA, just the CDR3 is kept, 45 bases in frame from base 1. Looking up the germline V gene yields CDR1 KGHSH and CDR2 LQKENI. The sequenced sample was PBMCs. This chain is built from TRBV18 and TRBJ2-7; the D gene is perhaps TRBD2, on 7 matching bases. The origin of this receptor is a woman between 25 and 40 years old in good health and CMV-seronegative. The CDR3 sequence is CASSPPGGLSYEQYF. At the DNA level, the sequence is TGTGCCAGCTCTCCCCCCGGGGGGCTCTCCTACGAGCAGTACTTC.